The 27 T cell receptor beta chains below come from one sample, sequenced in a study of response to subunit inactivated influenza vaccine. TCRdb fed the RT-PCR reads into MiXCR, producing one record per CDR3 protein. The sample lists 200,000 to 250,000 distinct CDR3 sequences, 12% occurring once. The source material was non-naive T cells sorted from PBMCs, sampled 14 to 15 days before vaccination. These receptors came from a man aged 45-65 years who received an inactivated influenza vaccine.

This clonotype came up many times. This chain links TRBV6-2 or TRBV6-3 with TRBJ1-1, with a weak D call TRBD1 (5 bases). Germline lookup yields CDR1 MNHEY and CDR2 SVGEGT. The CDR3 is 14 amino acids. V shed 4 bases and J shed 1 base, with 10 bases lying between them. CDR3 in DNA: TGTGCCAGCAGTTCCCGGGACTGGAACACTGAAGCTTTCTTT. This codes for CASSSRDWNTEAFF.

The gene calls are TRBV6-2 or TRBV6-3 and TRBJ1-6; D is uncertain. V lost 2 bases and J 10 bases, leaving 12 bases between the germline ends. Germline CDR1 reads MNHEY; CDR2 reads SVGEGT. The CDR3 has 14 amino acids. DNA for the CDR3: TGTGCCAGCAGTTACACCGGAGTGGGCTCACCCCTCCACTTT. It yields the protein CASSYTGVGSPLHF.

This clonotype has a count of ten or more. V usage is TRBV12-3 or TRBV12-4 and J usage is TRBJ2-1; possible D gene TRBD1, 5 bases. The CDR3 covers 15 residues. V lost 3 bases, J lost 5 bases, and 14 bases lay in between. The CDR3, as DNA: TGTGCCAGCAGTTTCTATGACAGCGTTAACAATGAGCAGTTCTTC. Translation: CASSFYDSVNNEQFF.

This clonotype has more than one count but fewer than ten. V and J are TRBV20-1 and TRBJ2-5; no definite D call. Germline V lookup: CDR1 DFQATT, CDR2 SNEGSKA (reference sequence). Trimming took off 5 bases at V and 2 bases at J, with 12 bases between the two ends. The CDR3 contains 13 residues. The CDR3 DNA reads TGCAGTGCTCAGCGTGGCAGACAAGAGACCCAGTACTTC. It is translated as CSAQRGRQETQYF.

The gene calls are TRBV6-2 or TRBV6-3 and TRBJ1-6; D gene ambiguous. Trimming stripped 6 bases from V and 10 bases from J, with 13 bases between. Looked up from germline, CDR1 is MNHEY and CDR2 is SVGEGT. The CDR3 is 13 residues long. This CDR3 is CASSAVIGSPLHF. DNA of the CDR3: TGTGCCAGCAGCGCGGTAATCGGGTCACCCCTCCACTTT.

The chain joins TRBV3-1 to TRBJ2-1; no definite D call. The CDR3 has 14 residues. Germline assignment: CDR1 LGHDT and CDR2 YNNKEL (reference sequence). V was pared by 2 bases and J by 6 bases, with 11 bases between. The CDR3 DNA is TGTGCCAGCAGCCAATTGTCTCTTATCAATGAGCAGTTCTTC. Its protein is CASSQLSLINEQFF.

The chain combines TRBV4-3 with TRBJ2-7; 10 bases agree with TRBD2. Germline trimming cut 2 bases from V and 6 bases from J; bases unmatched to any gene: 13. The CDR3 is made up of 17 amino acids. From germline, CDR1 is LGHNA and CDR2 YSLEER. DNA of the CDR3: TGCGCCAGCAGCCAACTGGGAAGCGGGAGGGCCTCGTCCGAGCAGTACTTC. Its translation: CASSQLGSGRASSEQYF.

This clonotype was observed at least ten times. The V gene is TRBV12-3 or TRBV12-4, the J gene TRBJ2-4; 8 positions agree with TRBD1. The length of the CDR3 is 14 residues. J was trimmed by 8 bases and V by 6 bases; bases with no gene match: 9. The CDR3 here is CASSRGQGVDIQYF. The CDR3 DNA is TGTGCCAGCAGCCGAGGACAGGGTGTTGACATTCAGTACTTC.

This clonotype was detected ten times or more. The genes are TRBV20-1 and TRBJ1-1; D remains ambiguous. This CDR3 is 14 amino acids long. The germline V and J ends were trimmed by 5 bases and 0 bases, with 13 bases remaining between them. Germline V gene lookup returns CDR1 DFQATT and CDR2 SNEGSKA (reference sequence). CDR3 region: CSAALGRMNTEAFF. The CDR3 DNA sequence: TGCAGTGCTGCCCTAGGCAGGATGAACACTGAAGCTTTCTTT.

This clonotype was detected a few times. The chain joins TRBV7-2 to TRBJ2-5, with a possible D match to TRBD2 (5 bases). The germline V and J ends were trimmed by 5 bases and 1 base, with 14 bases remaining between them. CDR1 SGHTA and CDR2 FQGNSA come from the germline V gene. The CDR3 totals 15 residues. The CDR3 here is CASSTRLAGQETQYF. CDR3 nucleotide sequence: TGTGCCAGCAGCACCCGCCTCGCGGGCCAAGAGACCCAGTACTTC.

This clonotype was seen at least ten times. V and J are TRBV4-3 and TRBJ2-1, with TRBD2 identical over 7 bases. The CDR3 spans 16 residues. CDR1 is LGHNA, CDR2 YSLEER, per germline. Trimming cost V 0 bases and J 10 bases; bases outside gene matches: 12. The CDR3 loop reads CASSQEGGLTPIEQFF. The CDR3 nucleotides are TGCGCCAGCAGCCAAGAGGGGGGACTAACCCCCATCGAGCAGTTCTTC.

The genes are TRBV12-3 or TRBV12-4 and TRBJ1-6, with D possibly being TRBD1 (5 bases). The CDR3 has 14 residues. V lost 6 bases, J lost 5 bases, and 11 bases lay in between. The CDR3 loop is CASSAGTHNSPLHF. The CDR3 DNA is TGTGCCAGCAGCGCCGGGACCCATAATTCACCCCTCCACTTT.

As DNA, the CDR3 is TGTGCCAGTACCGACAGACACACGTATGAGGATACGCAGTATTTT. It encodes CASTDRHTYEDTQYF. The V gene is TRBV6-2 or TRBV6-3, the J gene TRBJ2-3; TRBD1 might be the D (5 bases). Trimming shortened V by 9 bases and J by 6 bases, and 22 bases separated the two germline ends. This CDR3 contains 15 residues. Per germline, CDR1 MNHEY and CDR2 SVGEGT.

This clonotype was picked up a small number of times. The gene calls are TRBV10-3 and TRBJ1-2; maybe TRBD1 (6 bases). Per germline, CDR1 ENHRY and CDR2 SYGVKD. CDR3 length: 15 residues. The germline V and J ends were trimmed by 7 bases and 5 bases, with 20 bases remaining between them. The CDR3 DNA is TGTGCCATCACCACCGGGGTACAGGGTGGATATGGCTACACCTTC. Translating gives CAITTGVQGGYGYTF.

CDR3 DNA sequence: TGTGCCAGCAGTCCCCCCCGACAGGGGCTGCGAGGCACTGAAGCTTTCTTT. It translates to CASSPPRQGLRGTEAFF. The V gene is TRBV27, the J gene TRBJ1-1, with TRBD1 identical over 8 bases. The CDR3 runs 17 residues. Germline CDR1 is MNHEY and CDR2 is SMNVEV (reference sequence). J gave up 4 bases and V 5 bases, and 15 bases lay outside the gene matches.

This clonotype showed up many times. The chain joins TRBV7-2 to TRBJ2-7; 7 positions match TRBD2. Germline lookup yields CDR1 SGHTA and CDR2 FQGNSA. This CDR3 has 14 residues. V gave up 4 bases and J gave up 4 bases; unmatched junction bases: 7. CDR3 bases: TGTGCCAGCAGCTCTTCTAGCGGCCCATACGAGCAGTACTTC. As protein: CASSSSSGPYEQYF.

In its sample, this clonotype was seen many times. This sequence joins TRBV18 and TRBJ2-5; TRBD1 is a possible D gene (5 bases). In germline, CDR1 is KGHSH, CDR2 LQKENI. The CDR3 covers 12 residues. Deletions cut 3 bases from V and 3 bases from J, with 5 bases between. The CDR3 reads CASSPTEETQYF. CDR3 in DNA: TGTGCCAGCTCACCGACAGAAGAGACCCAGTACTTC. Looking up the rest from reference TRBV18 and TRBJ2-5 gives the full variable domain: NAGVMQNPRHLVRRRGQEARLRCSPMKGHSHVYWYRQLPEEGLKFMVYLQKENIIDESGMPKERFSAEFPKEGPSILRIQQVVRGDSAAYFCASSPTEETQYFGPGTRLLVL.

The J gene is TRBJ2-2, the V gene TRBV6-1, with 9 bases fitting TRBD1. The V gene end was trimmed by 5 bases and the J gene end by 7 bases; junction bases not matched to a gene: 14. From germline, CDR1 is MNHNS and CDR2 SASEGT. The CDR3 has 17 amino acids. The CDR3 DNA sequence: TGTGCCAGCAGTCTAGCCGGGACAGGGATTAGTATCGGGGAGCTGTTTTTT. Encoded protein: CASSLAGTGISIGELFF.

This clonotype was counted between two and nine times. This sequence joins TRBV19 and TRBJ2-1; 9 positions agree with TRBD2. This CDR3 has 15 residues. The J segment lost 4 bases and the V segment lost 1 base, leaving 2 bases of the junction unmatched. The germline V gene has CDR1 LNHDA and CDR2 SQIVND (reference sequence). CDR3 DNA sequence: TGTGCCAGTAGTATAGGGACTAGCGAATACAATGAGCAGTTCTTC. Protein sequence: CASSIGTSEYNEQFF.

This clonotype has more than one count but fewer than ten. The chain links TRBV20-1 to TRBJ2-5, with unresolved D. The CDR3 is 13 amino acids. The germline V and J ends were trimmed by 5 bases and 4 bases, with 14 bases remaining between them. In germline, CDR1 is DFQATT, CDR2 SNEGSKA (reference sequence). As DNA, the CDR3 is TGCAGTGCTTCAAGAGAGACGGGAGAGACCCAGTACTTC. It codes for CSASRETGETQYF.

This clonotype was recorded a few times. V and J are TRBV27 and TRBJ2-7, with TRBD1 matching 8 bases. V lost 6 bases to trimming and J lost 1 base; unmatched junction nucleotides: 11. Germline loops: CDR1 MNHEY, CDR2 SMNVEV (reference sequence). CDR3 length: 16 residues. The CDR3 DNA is TGTGCCAGCAGCCTGACCGGGACAGGCATTTCCTACGAGCAGTACTTC. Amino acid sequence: CASSLTGTGISYEQYF.

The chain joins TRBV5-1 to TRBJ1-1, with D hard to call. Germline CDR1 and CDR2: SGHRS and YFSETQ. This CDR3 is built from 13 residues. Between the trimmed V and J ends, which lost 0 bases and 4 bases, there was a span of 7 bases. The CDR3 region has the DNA TGCGCCAGCAGCTTGGAGGGAGCCACTGAAGCTTTCTTT. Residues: CASSLEGATEAFF.

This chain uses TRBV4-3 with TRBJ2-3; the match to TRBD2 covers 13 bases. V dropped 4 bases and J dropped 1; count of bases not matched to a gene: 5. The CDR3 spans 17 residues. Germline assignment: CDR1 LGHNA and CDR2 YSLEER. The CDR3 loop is CASSLRLAGGGTDTQYF. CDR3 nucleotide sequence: TGCGCCAGCAGCCTGAGACTAGCGGGGGGCGGCACAGATACGCAGTATTTT.

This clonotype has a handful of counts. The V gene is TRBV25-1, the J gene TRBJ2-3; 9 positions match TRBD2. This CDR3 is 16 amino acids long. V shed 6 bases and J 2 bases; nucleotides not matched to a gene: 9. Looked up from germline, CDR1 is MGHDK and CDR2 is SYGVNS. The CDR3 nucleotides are TGTGCCAGCAGCCCCTTTAGCGGGGGCCTCACAGATACGCAGTATTTT. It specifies CASSPFSGGLTDTQYF.

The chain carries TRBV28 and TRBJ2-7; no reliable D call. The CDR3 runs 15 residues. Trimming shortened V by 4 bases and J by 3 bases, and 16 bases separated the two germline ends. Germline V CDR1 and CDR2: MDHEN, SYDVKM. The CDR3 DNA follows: TGTGCCAGCAGTTCGTACGAAACGAGTAGCTACGAGCAGTACTTC. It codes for CASSSYETSSYEQYF.

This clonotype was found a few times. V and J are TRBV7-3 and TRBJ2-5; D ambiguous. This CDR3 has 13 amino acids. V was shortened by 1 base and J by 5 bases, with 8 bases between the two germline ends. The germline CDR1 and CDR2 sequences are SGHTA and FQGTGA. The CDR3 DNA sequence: TGTGCCAGCAGCTTAATTAGGGCGGAGACCCAGTACTTC. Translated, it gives CASSLIRAETQYF.

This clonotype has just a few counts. The CDR3 DNA follows: TGTGCCAGCAGTGAAGCCAGGGAGGGCTACACCTTC. Translation gives CASSEAREGYTF. The rearrangement joins TRBV2 to TRBJ1-2; weak D call: TRBD1 (5 bases). Trimming took 0 bases from V and 8 from J, leaving 7 bases between them. Germline V gives CDR1 SNHLY, CDR2 FYNNEI. This CDR3 has 12 amino acids.